This TCR beta chain comes out of a study of control samples from healthy donors and cancer patients. Sequencing was performed with immunoSEQ multiplex PCR; in TCRdb, only in-frame clones are kept and a portion is missing. This table has approximately 97,000 clones, 92% appearing once. Deletions cut 1 base from V and 1 base from J, with 13 bases between. The CDR3 length is 16 residues. Per the germline V gene, CDR1 is MDHEN and CDR2 is SYDVKM. This rearrangement joins TRBV28 to TRBJ1-2, with D uncertain. The sequence was collected from a human donor in good health. The donor label of this sample is uncertain. The material sequenced was blood. CDR3 nucleotide sequence: TGTGCCAGCAGTTTATTCGACACTTCCCTTAACTATGGCTACACCTTC. Its protein product is CASSLFDTSLNYGYTF.